The 10 T cell receptor beta chains presented below share a single source sample, sequenced in a study of T cell responses to AZD1222 COVID-19 vaccine. The assay was immunoSEQ multiplex PCR, and TCRdb's table has in-frame clones only and misses some. In the table there are around 100,000 clones, about 85% of which are singletons. The source was peripheral blood, collected 28 days after the second AZD1222 dose. Receptors originate from an adult who received the AZD1222 COVID-19 vaccine.

The chain employs TRBV11-3 and TRBJ2-7; D is uncertain. Trimming took off 0 bases at V and 6 bases at J, with 12 bases between the two ends. CDR3 length equals 14 residues. The germline CDR1 and CDR2 sequences are SGHNT and YENEEA. The CDR3 loop reads CASSLDSFTSEQYF. The CDR3 DNA is TGTGCCAGCAGCTTAGATTCCTTCACCTCCGAGCAGTACTTC.

The V gene is TRBV10-3, the J gene TRBJ1-6; no firm D call. Deletions cut 0 bases from V and 10 bases from J, with 10 bases between. Germline assignment: CDR1 ENHRY and CDR2 SYGVKD. This CDR3 is built from 14 residues. The CDR3 DNA is TGTGCCATCAGTGAGTCGGGCCAGCGGTCACCCCTCCACTTT. This gives the protein CAISESGQRSPLHF.

V and J are TRBV13 and TRBJ2-7; 10 bases match TRBD2. Trimming took 4 bases from V and 7 from J; bases not matched to a gene: 7. Germline-derived CDR1 and CDR2 are PRHDT and FYEKMQ (reference sequence). The CDR3 contains 14 residues. The CDR3 nucleotides read TGTGCCAGCAGCTCACTAGCGGGGTCTAGTGAGCAGTACTTC. As protein: CASSSLAGSSEQYF.

V gene TRBV18 combines with J gene TRBJ1-5; TRBD1 is a possible D gene (5 bases). The CDR3 runs to 16 residues. CDR1 KGHSH and CDR2 LQKENI come from the germline V gene. V shed 3 bases and J shed 3 bases, with 15 bases lying between them. The CDR3 is CASSPPSAGINQPQHF. The CDR3 DNA sequence: TGTGCCAGCTCACCGCCTTCGGCAGGGATCAATCAGCCCCAGCATTTT.

This clone was counted only a few times. The rearrangement uses TRBV27 and TRBJ2-1; a possible D gene is TRBD2 (5 bases). The CDR3 loop spans 14 amino acids. Trimming left V 5 bases short and J 4 bases short, with 12 bases between. The germline CDR1 and CDR2 sequences are MNHEY and SMNVEV (reference sequence). Written as DNA, the CDR3 is TGTGCCAGCAGTCACGGGCGGGCATACAATGAGCAGTTCTTC. It is translated as CASSHGRAYNEQFF.

The chain employs TRBV14 and TRBJ1-3; D gene uncertain. The CDR3 loop spans 14 amino acids. Deletions cut 1 base from V and 0 bases from J, with 4 bases between. Germline assignment: CDR1 SGHDN and CDR2 FVKESK. The CDR3 here is CASSQVTSGNTIYF. The CDR3 DNA is TGTGCCAGCAGCCAAGTGACCTCTGGAAACACCATATATTTT. The full variable domain, completed using reference TRBV14 and TRBJ1-3, is EAGVTQFPSHSVIEKGQTVTLRCDPISGHDNLYWYRRVMGKEIKFLLHFVKESKQDESGMPNNRFLAERTGGTYSTLKVQPAELEDSGVYFCASSQVTSGNTIYFGEGSWLTVV.

The chain has TRBV10-3 and TRBJ1-1; D is ambiguous. Germline lookup yields CDR1 ENHRY and CDR2 SYGVKD. The CDR3 has 13 residues. V gave up 7 bases and J gave up 3 bases, with 12 bases separating them. The CDR3 here is CAIMSLEDTEAFF. CDR3 nucleotides: TGTGCCATCATGTCATTGGAGGACACTGAAGCTTTCTTT.

This clone was detected only once. V and J are TRBV25-1 and TRBJ2-1, with D perhaps TRBD2 (5 bases). V dropped 1 base and J dropped 16 bases, with 17 bases sitting between them. The CDR3 has 13 amino acids. The germline V gene has CDR1 MGHDK and CDR2 SYGVNS. The CDR3 loop reads CASSELSAARKFF. CDR3 sequence (DNA): TGTGCCAGCAGTGAATTATCAGCGGCGAGGAAATTCTTC.

The rearrangement links TRBV11-2 to TRBJ2-3; a weak D match, TRBD1 (5 bases). The CDR3 extends over 17 amino acids. Trimming stripped 5 bases from V and 2 bases from J, with 20 bases between. Germline lookup yields CDR1 SGHAT and CDR2 FQNNGV. CDR3 region: CASSQGQGGANTDTQYF. In DNA, the CDR3 is TGTGCCAGCAGCCAGGGCCAGGGTGGGGCTAACACAGATACGCAGTATTTT.

The chain couples TRBV19 to TRBJ2-7, with TRBD1 matching over 8 bases. The CDR3 runs 13 residues. V trimming: 10 bases; J trimming: 5 bases; junction bases outside the gene matches: 10. Germline V lookup: CDR1 LNHDA, CDR2 SQIVND (reference sequence). DNA for the CDR3: TGTGCCACCTCGGACAGGGTTAATAACGAGCAGTACTTC. Its translation is CATSDRVNNEQYF.